A single sample gave rise to the 3 T cell receptor beta chains below, sequenced in a study of T cell responses to AZD1222 COVID-19 vaccine. TCRdb keeps only in-frame clones here, not all; method: immunoSEQ multiplex PCR. This sample has under 200,000 clones, with around 90% found just once. The sequencing here drew on peripheral blood, taken on day 0 of MenACWY control vaccination. The receptors shown here come from an adult in good health.

V and J are TRBV7-9 and TRBJ1-2; TRBD1 matches at 8 bases. V lost 5 bases to trimming and J lost 3 bases; unmatched junction nucleotides: 8. The CDR3 loop spans 15 amino acids. The germline V gene encodes CDR1 SEHNR and CDR2 FQNEAQ (reference sequence). CDR3: CASSLRTGRDYGYTF. The CDR3 region has the DNA TGTGCCAGCAGCCTAAGGACAGGGAGAGACTATGGCTACACCTTC.

This clone was seen once. This chain links TRBV2 with TRBJ2-7; D might be TRBD1 (6 bases). The CDR3 runs to 12 residues. The V end lost 8 bases, the J end lost 5 bases, and 13 bases lay between the germline ends. CDR1 is SNHLY and CDR2 is FYNNEI in the germline V gene. CDR3 amino acids: CASHREGDEQYF. Written as DNA, the CDR3 is TGTGCCAGCCACAGGGAAGGCGACGAGCAGTACTTC.

This clone was found a few times. The chain links TRBV10-3 to TRBJ1-1, with D tentatively TRBD1 (6 bases). V gave up 4 bases and J gave up 2 bases, with 20 bases separating them. The germline CDR1 and CDR2 sequences are ENHRY and SYGVKD. The length of the CDR3 is 17 residues. CDR3 amino acids: CAISAVPGTTYNTEAFF. CDR3 nucleotide sequence: TGTGCCATCAGTGCTGTTCCCGGGACAACCTATAACACTGAAGCTTTCTTT.